The 21 T cell receptor beta chains presented below share a single source sample, sequenced in a study of T-cell memory formation after mild COVID-19. TCRdb called the 5' RACE reads again in MiXCR, with one record for every CDR3 protein. This sample carries 270,000 or so distinct CDR3 sequences, approximately 15% of them seen once, and the ten largest clones take 22%. The specimen sequenced was PBMCs or a T cell subset sorted from them (not recorded which). These receptors came from a man between 18 and 35 years old who had mild COVID-19 (a few samples of this study predate the infection). Cell type and time point are not known.

There are a few counts of this clonotype. The DNA for the CDR3 is TGCGCCAGCAGCTTCGGTATGGCAGCTCAAGAGACCCAGTACTTC. This translates into CASSFGMAAQETQYF. The chain joins TRBV5-1 to TRBJ2-5; no reliable D call. CDR1 is SGHRS and CDR2 is YFSETQ in the germline V gene. The CDR3 loop spans 15 amino acids. V lost 2 bases and J lost 2, with 13 bases in between.

There are many counts of this clonotype. The rearrangement joins TRBV5-1 to TRBJ2-4; D gene uncertain. Germline V gene sequence: CDR1 SGHRS, CDR2 YFSETQ. V lost 1 base to trimming and J lost 5 bases, with 7 bases between them. The CDR3 runs 13 residues. CDR3 bases: TGCGCCAGCAGCTTGAACGGAGAAAACATTCAGTACTTC. It specifies CASSLNGENIQYF.

The genes are TRBV7-9 and TRBJ1-2; 9 bases map to TRBD1. With V trimmed by 3 bases and J by 7 bases, 12 bases remained unmatched. CDR3 length: 16 amino acids. Germline V gene lookup returns CDR1 SEHNR and CDR2 FQNEAQ (reference sequence). The CDR3 DNA reads as TGTGCCAGCAGCTTCACCCGGGACAGGGCGTTTGGTGGCTACACCTTC. Protein: CASSFTRDRAFGGYTF.

In this sample, this clonotype turned up many times. The chain links TRBV5-1 to TRBJ2-4, with D tentatively TRBD2 (6 bases). Per the germline V gene, CDR1 is SGHRS and CDR2 is YFSETQ. The CDR3 spans 14 residues. V lost 0 bases and J lost 6, with 10 bases in between. CDR3 sequence reads: CASSLDGGLNIQYF. The CDR3 DNA sequence: TGCGCCAGCAGCTTGGACGGGGGATTAAACATTCAGTACTTC.

This chain uses TRBV4-1 with TRBJ2-5, with D perhaps being TRBD1 or TRBD2 (6 bases each). CDR1 is MGHRA, CDR2 YSYEKL, per germline. V dropped 1 base and J dropped 10 bases, with 13 bases sitting between them. This CDR3 comprises 13 residues. In nucleotides, the CDR3 is TGCGCCAGCAGCCAAGTGCCCGGGGGCGACCAGTACTTC. It translates to CASSQVPGGDQYF.

This clonotype was counted at least ten times. The V call is TRBV7-3, the J call TRBJ2-1; TRBD1 matches at 7 bases. CDR1 and CDR2 (germline): SGHTA, FQGTGA. V trimming: 5 bases; J trimming: 4 bases; junction bases outside the gene matches: 8. The CDR3 has 15 residues. CDR3 amino acids: CASSRDSSSYNEQFF. CDR3 coding DNA: TGTGCCAGCAGCCGGGACAGTAGCAGTTACAATGAGCAGTTCTTC.

V is TRBV7-2 and J is TRBJ2-5; TRBD2 aligns across 8 bases. The CDR3 spans 17 residues. Looked up from germline, CDR1 is SGHTA and CDR2 is FQGNSA. After removal of 1 base from V and 6 bases from J, the junction contained 13 bases not matched to a gene. The CDR3 bases are TGTGCCAGCAGCTTAGACCGGGGGGGGCCACGAGGCAAGACCCAGTACTTC. Amino acids: CASSLDRGGPRGKTQYF.

This clonotype came up a few times. The chain joins TRBV20-1 to TRBJ1-1; possible D gene TRBD1, 6 bases. Per the germline V gene, CDR1 is DFQATT and CDR2 is SNEGSKA (reference sequence). The CDR3 has 14 amino acids. V was cut by 4 bases and J by 7 bases, with 19 bases left in between. The CDR3 is CSAKLNRDTVEAFF. In DNA, the CDR3 is TGCAGTGCTAAACTCAACCGGGACACAGTTGAAGCTTTCTTT.

This clonotype appeared a few times. The chain carries TRBV12-3 or TRBV12-4 and TRBJ2-7; 9 bases are shared with TRBD1. The CDR3 is 14 amino acids. V gave up 3 bases and J gave up 5 bases; unmatched junction bases: 5. CDR3 amino acids: CASSFLTGGNEQYF. Here the CDR3 DNA reads TGTGCCAGCAGTTTCCTAACAGGGGGCAACGAGCAGTACTTC.

This clonotype was observed a few times. The rearrangement uses TRBV4-1 and TRBJ2-1, with D possibly matching TRBD2 (6 bases). Looked up from germline, CDR1 is MGHRA and CDR2 is YSYEKL. With 3 bases removed from V and 6 bases from J, the gap between germline ends came to 24 bases. The CDR3 is 18 amino acids. CDR3 region: CASSQEGPSEYLGNEQFF. The CDR3 DNA follows: TGCGCCAGCAGCCAGGAAGGTCCTAGCGAGTATCTCGGCAATGAGCAGTTCTTC.

This clonotype has a handful of counts. This chain uses TRBV7-9 with TRBJ1-1; D unclear. Germline CDR1 and CDR2: SEHNR and FQNEAQ (reference sequence). Deletions cut 3 bases from V and 0 bases from J, with 5 bases between. This CDR3 is built from 13 residues. In nucleotides, the CDR3 is TGTGCCAGCAGCTTTAGAATGAACACTGAAGCTTTCTTT. This translates into CASSFRMNTEAFF.

CDR3 bases: TGTGCCAGCAGCGTAGGGGGGCAGGCCGCCCCGAACACCATATATTTT. Translating gives CASSVGGQAAPNTIYF. The J gene is TRBJ1-3, the V gene TRBV9; possible D gene TRBD1, 6 bases. Deletions cut 0 bases from V and 7 bases from J, with 17 bases between. This CDR3 is 16 amino acids long. CDR1 SGDLS and CDR2 YYNGEE come from the germline V gene.

The chain carries TRBV29-1 and TRBJ2-5; unclear D gene. CDR1 and CDR2 (germline): SQVTM, ANQGSEA. Deletions cut 3 bases from V and 4 bases from J, with 15 bases between. This CDR3 contains 14 residues. The CDR3 DNA is TGCAGCGTTGAGTCGGATCGGTCCCCAGAGACCCAGTACTTC. As protein: CSVESDRSPETQYF. Combining the CDR3 with reference TRBV29-1 and TRBJ2-5 gives the whole variable domain SAVISQKPSRDICQRGTSLTIQCQVDSQVTMMFWYRQQPGQSLTLIATANQGSEATYESGFVIDKFPISRPNLTFSTLTVSNMSPEDSSIYLCSVESDRSPETQYFGPGTRLLVL.

CDR3 nucleotides: TGTGCCAGCTCACCACGGGGGGGATTAAACAATGAGCAGTTCTTC. It specifies CASSPRGGLNNEQFF. The chain combines TRBV18 with TRBJ2-1; 7 bases agree with TRBD2. Losses at the gene ends were 1 base for V and 5 bases for J; bases not matched to a gene: 5. The CDR3 sequence is 15 residues long. Germline values: CDR1 KGHSH, CDR2 LQKENI. The variable domain in full, completed from reference TRBV18 and TRBJ2-1, reads NAGVMQNPRHLVRRRGQEARLRCSPMKGHSHVYWYRQLPEEGLKFMVYLQKENIIDESGMPKERFSAEFPKEGPSILRIQQVVRGDSAAYFCASSPRGGLNNEQFFGPGTRLTVL.

This clonotype occurred a few times. This chain uses TRBV9 with TRBJ2-1, with 13 bases lining up with TRBD2. The germline V gene has CDR1 SGDLS and CDR2 YYNGEE. With 3 bases clipped from V and 8 bases from J, the junction kept 2 bases outside the gene matches. There are 14 residues in the CDR3. The CDR3 loop reads CASSATSGGDEQFF. The DNA of the CDR3 is TGTGCCAGCAGCGCTACTAGCGGGGGGGATGAGCAGTTCTTC.

This sequence joins TRBV6-1 and TRBJ2-5; TRBD2 might be the D (5 bases). The length of the CDR3 is 12 residues. The V end was cut by 7 bases, the J end by 3 bases, with 9 bases between. Germline CDR1 reads MNHNS; CDR2 reads SASEGT. CDR3 residues: CASIGVEETQYF. The DNA for the CDR3 is TGTGCCAGCATCGGGGTGGAAGAGACCCAGTACTTC.

CDR3: CASSPNPGQRAFF. The CDR3 coding sequence is TGTGCCAGCAGCCCAAATCCGGGACAACGGGCTTTCTTT. The rearrangement joins TRBV7-2 to TRBJ1-1, with D perhaps TRBD1 (6 bases). This CDR3 has 13 amino acids. V was shortened by 5 bases and J by 11 bases, with 18 bases between the two germline ends. CDR1 is SGHTA and CDR2 is FQGNSA in the germline V gene.

This clonotype has a handful of counts. The chain employs TRBV7-9 and TRBJ2-5, with TRBD1 identical over 9 bases. There are 15 residues in the CDR3. Germline V CDR1 and CDR2: SEHNR, FQNEAQ (reference sequence). The ends lost 7 bases at V and 2 bases at J; junction bases unmatched: 8. The CDR3 region has the DNA TGTGCCAGCAACGCTTACGGGACAGGGCAAGAGACCCAGTACTTC. Translation: CASNAYGTGQETQYF.

Many counts were recorded for this clonotype. The chain recombines TRBV6-5 with TRBJ2-3, with 7 positions matching TRBD1. Germline assignment: CDR1 MNHEY and CDR2 SVGAGI. Trimming cost V 6 bases and J 0 bases; bases outside gene matches: 3. The CDR3 runs to 14 residues. The CDR3 reads CASRQGWSTDTQYF. The CDR3 bases are TGTGCCAGCAGACAGGGGTGGAGCACAGATACGCAGTATTTT.

This clonotype has a handful of counts. The rearrangement joins TRBV18 to TRBJ1-1, with D possibly being TRBD1 (5 bases). V lost 6 bases, J lost 1 base, and 9 bases lay in between. The length of the CDR3 is 13 residues. Germline V gives CDR1 KGHSH, CDR2 LQKENI. CDR3 loop: CASSHGGNTEAFF. The CDR3 region has the DNA TGTGCCAGCTCCCACGGGGGGAACACTGAAGCTTTCTTT.

The table lists this clonotype with a few counts. The rearrangement links TRBV7-3 to TRBJ2-1, with TRBD2 identical over 7 bases. The V gene end was trimmed by 2 bases and the J gene end by 1 base; junction bases not matched to a gene: 5. The CDR3 covers 16 residues. CDR1 and CDR2 (germline): SGHTA, FQGTGA. CDR3 DNA: TGTGCCAGCAGCTTAGAGGGGCGGGGGTCCTACAATGAGCAGTTCTTC. Protein product: CASSLEGRGSYNEQFF.